Below are 22 T cell receptor beta chains sequenced from a single sample in a study of a mutant IDH1 vaccine in newly diagnosed glioma. The assay was immunoSEQ multiplex PCR, and TCRdb's table has in-frame clones only and misses some. The sample contains 100,000 to 150,000 clones, around 77% of which appear only once. Time point: week 11, during vaccination. With topical imiquimod, each dose of the vaccine consisted of 300 ug of mutant IDH1 20-mer peptide. Antigens of these TCRs are unknown. The sample in question was PBMCs, obtained from a glioma patient whose treatment included an IDH1 peptide vaccine. The receptors were gathered from a man aged 35 to 55 with glioma.

The rearrangement uses TRBV9 and TRBJ2-5; either TRBD1 or TRBD2 may supply D (6 bases each). There are 14 residues in the CDR3. V was shortened by 0 bases and J by 5 bases, with 11 bases between the two germline ends. The germline V gene encodes CDR1 SGDLS and CDR2 YYNGEE. As DNA, the CDR3 is TGTGCCAGCAGCGTAGGGGGGGCCCGGGAGACCCAGTACTTC. It encodes CASSVGGARETQYF.

The chain couples TRBV5-4 to TRBJ2-3, with 8 bases matching TRBD2. The CDR3 extends over 16 amino acids. CDR1 is SGHNT and CDR2 is YYREEE in the germline V gene (reference sequence). V lost 0 bases and J lost 1; bases outside the gene matches: 4. DNA for the CDR3: TGTGCCAGCAGCTTGGTCGGGCGGGGGGGCACAGATACGCAGTATTTT. Translating gives CASSLVGRGGTDTQYF.

The V call is TRBV6-6, the J call TRBJ2-7; unclear D gene. The CDR3 covers 13 residues. Trimming took off 2 bases at V and 5 bases at J, with 10 bases between the two ends. Germline CDR1 MNHNY, CDR2 SVGAGI (reference sequence). CDR3 residues: CASSYRDSHEQYF. CDR3 nucleotide sequence: TGTGCCAGCAGTTACAGGGATAGCCACGAGCAGTACTTC.

The rearrangement joins TRBV30 to TRBJ1-1; D gene uncertain. The ends were cut back, 0 bases at V and 6 bases at J, with 11 bases in the middle. In germline, CDR1 is GTSNPN, CDR2 SVGIG (reference sequence). This CDR3 spans 13 amino acids. CDR3 region: CAWSVYPAAEAFF. In DNA form, the CDR3 reads TGTGCCTGGAGTGTGTACCCGGCAGCTGAAGCTTTCTTT.

V usage is TRBV25-1 and J usage is TRBJ2-5; TRBD1 aligns across 7 bases. In germline, CDR1 is MGHDK, CDR2 SYGVNS. V lost 3 bases and J lost 4; bases outside the gene matches: 8. This CDR3 has 15 residues. CDR3 DNA: TGTGCCAGCAGTGAGCCAGACAGGGTCCGAGAGACCCAGTACTTC. Its translation is CASSEPDRVRETQYF. The full variable domain, rest sourced from reference TRBV25-1 and TRBJ2-5, is EADIYQTPRYLVIGTGKKITLECSQTMGHDKMYWYQQDPGMELHLIHYSYGVNSTEKGDLSSESTVSRIRTEHFPLTLESARPSHTSQYLCASSEPDRVRETQYFGPGTRLLVL.

The CDR3 DNA reads as TGTGCCAGCAGCTTGGCCGGTTTCCCGACTGCCTCTGGAAACACCATATATTTT. Translated: CASSLAGFPTASGNTIYF. This chain links TRBV5-6 with TRBJ1-3; no definite D call. Trimming shortened V by 0 bases and J by 0 bases, and 16 bases separated the two germline ends. This CDR3 spans 18 amino acids. Germline-derived CDR1 and CDR2 are SGHDT and YYEEEE.

V usage is TRBV10-3 and J usage is TRBJ2-5; tentatively, D is TRBD2 (7 bases). The CDR3 has 14 residues. Per germline, CDR1 ENHRY and CDR2 SYGVKD. Trimming removed 6 bases at V and 4 bases at J, with 15 bases between. CDR3 sequence: CAIREGGGRETQYF. The CDR3 DNA reads TGTGCCATCAGAGAAGGGGGGGGAAGAGAGACCCAGTACTTC.

The rearrangement links TRBV9 to TRBJ2-3; the match to TRBD2 covers 8 bases. With 4 bases clipped from V and 1 base from J, the junction kept 2 bases outside the gene matches. CDR3 size: 14 residues. From germline, CDR1 is SGDLS and CDR2 YYNGEE. CDR3 protein: CASSLSGGTDTQYF. CDR3 DNA: TGTGCCAGCAGCCTTAGCGGGGGCACAGATACGCAGTATTTT.

The chain recombines TRBV30 with TRBJ2-2; D not resolved. Trimming left V 6 bases short and J 1 base short, with 9 bases between. The V gene's germline CDR1 is GTSNPN and CDR2 SVGIG (reference sequence). This CDR3 comprises 13 residues. The CDR3 region has the DNA TGTGCCTGCCAATGGGGGAACACCGGGGAGCTGTTTTTT. Residues: CACQWGNTGELFF.

The chain links TRBV11-3 to TRBJ2-3, with 10 bases lining up with TRBD2. The CDR3 covers 17 residues. Losses at the gene ends were 1 base for V and 1 base for J; bases not matched to a gene: 5. From germline, CDR1 is SGHNT and CDR2 YENEEA. The CDR3 DNA reads as TGTGCCAGCAGCTTAGGAGCGGGAGGGCCCGGCACAGATACGCAGTATTTT. It specifies CASSLGAGGPGTDTQYF.

V gene TRBV21-1 combines with J gene TRBJ1-3; the table names TRBD1, a call not compared with the DNA. TRBV21-1 is a documented pseudogene. The CDR3 is made up of 15 amino acids. The CDR3 is CASSKSDRVRNTIYF. The CDR3 bases are TGTGCCAGCAGCAAGTCAGACAGGGTCCGGAACACCATATATTTT.

The chain links TRBV30 to TRBJ1-3, with 7 bases fitting TRBD1. This CDR3 spans 12 amino acids. V lost 7 bases, J lost 3 bases, and 3 bases stayed unmatched. Germline CDR1 is GTSNPN and CDR2 is SVGIG (reference sequence). The CDR3 sequence: CASGDSGNTIYF. The DNA of the CDR3 is TGTGCCTCGGGGGACAGTGGAAACACCATATATTTT. The variable domain in full, completed from reference TRBV30 and TRBJ1-3, reads SQTIHQWPATLVQPVGSPLSLECTVEGTSNPNLYWYRQAAGRGLQLLFYSVGIGQISSEVPQNLSASRPQDRQFILSSKKLLLSDSGFYLCASGDSGNTIYFGEGSWLTVV.

V gene TRBV11-2 combines with J gene TRBJ2-5, with 9 bases lining up with TRBD2. Losses at the gene ends were 5 bases for V and 5 bases for J; bases not matched to a gene: 12. The CDR3 spans 16 residues. In germline, CDR1 is SGHAT, CDR2 FQNNGV. The CDR3 sequence is CASSPRASGVLETQYF. The CDR3 DNA reads TGTGCCAGCAGCCCTAGAGCTAGCGGGGTCTTGGAGACCCAGTACTTC.

The chain joins TRBV28 to TRBJ2-6; TRBD1 matches 7 bases. CDR1 MDHEN and CDR2 SYDVKM come from the germline V gene. J lost 4 bases, V lost 7 bases, and 7 bases had no gene match. This CDR3 comprises 15 residues. The CDR3 DNA reads TGTGCCAGCAATATCCAGGGGGTCGGGGCCAACGTCCTGACTTTC. This sequence encodes CASNIQGVGANVLTF.

This clone came up many times. The V call is TRBV29-1, the J call TRBJ2-3; TRBD2 aligns across 13 bases. Trimming took 7 bases from V and 3 from J; bases not matched to a gene: 1. The CDR3 is made up of 13 amino acids. Per germline, CDR1 SQVTM and CDR2 ANQGSEA. CDR3 DNA: TGCAGCGGACTAGCGGGAGGAACAGATACGCAGTATTTT. Translated, it gives CSGLAGGTDTQYF.

The rearrangement joins TRBV30 to TRBJ2-2; D not certain. CDR1 is GTSNPN, CDR2 SVGIG, per germline (reference sequence). The CDR3 covers 13 residues. V lost 0 bases and J 2 bases, leaving 4 bases between the germline ends. The CDR3 nucleotides are TGTGCCTGGAGTGTAGAAAACACCGGGGAGCTGTTTTTT. Encoded protein: CAWSVENTGELFF.

V and J are TRBV6-8 and TRBJ2-7; TRBD1 or TRBD2 may be the D gene (6 bases each). This CDR3 has 12 residues. V dropped 11 bases and J dropped 4 bases, with 15 bases sitting between them. From germline, CDR1 is MNHGY and CDR2 SAAAGT. The CDR3 region is CAEQGLGYEQYF. The CDR3 region has the DNA TGTGCCGAACAGGGACTTGGATACGAGCAGTACTTC.

The rearrangement links TRBV19 to TRBJ2-3; either TRBD1 or TRBD2 may supply D (6 bases each). The length of the CDR3 is 15 residues. The germline gives CDR1 LNHDA, CDR2 SQIVND (reference sequence). V was shortened by 7 bases and J by 5 bases, with 19 bases between the two germline ends. The CDR3 here is CASTLGAIGRDTQYF. The CDR3 nucleotides read TGTGCCAGTACCTTGGGGGCGATCGGGAGAGATACGCAGTATTTT.

The CDR3 nucleotides read TGTGCCAGCCGTCTCGTTAGGGGGCTCGGCTACACCTTC. This encodes CASRLVRGLGYTF. J is TRBJ1-2 and V is TRBV28, with TRBD1 matching 7 bases. Looked up from germline, CDR1 is MDHEN and CDR2 is SYDVKM. V gave up 8 bases and J gave up 8 bases; unmatched junction bases: 11. The CDR3 consists of 13 residues.

J is TRBJ1-1 and V is TRBV12-5; perhaps TRBD1 as D (5 bases). The CDR3 is 12 amino acids. Germline CDR1 is LGHNT and CDR2 is FRNRAP. Trimming removed 6 bases from V and 5 bases from J, with 10 bases in between. The DNA of the CDR3 is TGTGCTAGTGGCCCGGGGGAAACTGAAGCTTTCTTT. Protein sequence: CASGPGETEAFF.

This sequence joins TRBV12-5 and TRBJ2-7; weak D call: TRBD1 (7 bases). There are 13 residues in the CDR3. The V and J ends lost 6 bases and 6 bases respectively, with 15 bases between them. Per the germline V gene, CDR1 is LGHNT and CDR2 is FRNRAP. The CDR3 DNA follows: TGTGCTAGTGGACTTACAGGGGACTTCGAGCAGTACTTC. Translating it yields CASGLTGDFEQYF.

The V and J genes are TRBV2 and TRBJ2-7; possibly TRBD1 for D (6 bases). The CDR3 loop spans 13 amino acids. Germline CDR1 SNHLY, CDR2 FYNNEI. Trimming removed 10 bases from V and 1 base from J, with 14 bases in between. The CDR3 loop is CAIIPDSSYEQYF. The CDR3 nucleotides read TGTGCCATCATCCCGGACAGTTCCTACGAGCAGTACTTC.